This TCR beta chain was profiled in a study of CD8 T cells in Susac syndrome. Study results and limitations: The study acknowledged a relatively small number of individuals in its TCR sequencing and HLA analysis. There was no clonal expansion in the CD4+ T cell repertoires of Susac syndrome.

About 0.45 to 1 ug RNA was reverse transcribed with random hexamers. Multiplex PCR with immunoSEQ amplified the TCR beta CDR3 across 54 Vbeta and 13 Jbeta. In TCRdb, the immunoSEQ multiplex PCR reads were re-called with MiXCR into one record per CDR3 protein. This table has under 200,000 distinct CDR3 sequences, roughly 95% appearing once. Sequencing of TCR beta was performed on blood CD8+ T cells and on blood CD4+ T cells. This CDR3 has 17 residues. With V trimmed by 6 bases and J by 5 bases, 14 bases remained unmatched. As concerns this clonotype: Antigen: not known.

The chain has TRBV6-7 and TRBJ2-3; TRBD2 agrees at 10 bases. TRBV6-7 is treated as an ORF (open reading frame) with a function not yet certain. The sequence was obtained from a human donor with Susac syndrome. The sequenced material came from CD4+ T cells from PBMCs. The CDR3 loop is CASSLDPSGGLRDTQYF. The CDR3, as DNA: TGTGCCAGCAGCCTCGATCCTAGCGGGGGCCTCCGAGATACGCAGTATTTT.